One TCR beta chain is described in this entry. It has no known antigen specificity. The input lacks base qualities; no much larger clone sits a single base away. The data originate from a study of blood T cell repertoires in COVID-19 (dated by TCRdb to about 2020). Some background on the complete study: Samples covering the acute and convalescent phases of COVID-19 were provided by collaborators in the United States, Italy and Spain. The material from the prospective study consisted of cDNA or gDNA derived from T cells, B-cell-depleted T cells, or PBMCs. Deeply sampled blood TCRbeta repertoires from subjects exposed to, actively infected with, or recovered from COVID-19 were included in the dataset. Samples came from the ongoing ImmuneRACE study (first 160 participants) plus 1,254 subjects from 6 global collaborators. Where available, HLA class I and class II types were obtained from metadata supplied by the sample provider rather than from assay-based typing. The repertoires were made available in a free public database intended to serve as a resource for research on the immune response to SARS-CoV-2. Nearly every sample came with metadata listing a de-identified subject ID, COVID-19 status, age in years and sex. Results the study describes overall, beyond this receptor: The amount of clinical and demographic metadata varied by source and participant and was provided uncurated.

The germline V and J ends show losses of 4 bases and 3 bases respectively, and no gene match explains 4 bases of the junction. The CDR3, cysteine through phenylalanine, is 14 amino acids long. Only the CDR3 part of the read is kept: 42 bases, read in frame from the first base. Via the germline V gene, CDR1 is SGHTA and CDR2 FQGNSA. Each collaborating institution followed its own protocols to collect whole blood in K2EDTA tubes. For TCRbeta analysis, collaborators shipped samples in one of three forms: frozen whole blood, isolated PBMCs, or DNA extracted from either of those sample types. TCRbeta CDR3 regions were amplified from genomic DNA using the immunoSEQ Assay, a bias-controlled multiplex PCR. The paper's data handling went like this. The number of nucleated cells in each sample was estimated from the amplification of reference gene primers within the assay. Sequence reads were collapsed and filtered to measure the absolute abundance of every unique TCRbeta CDR3 rearrangement. For each sample, productive Simpson clonality was calculated as the square root of Simpson's diversity index over productive rearrangements. The clones in this table, taken by TCRdb from immuneACCESS, are in-frame only. Not every clone is retained; where verified, under half of the shortfall comes from an unresolved V gene, and the cause of the rest is unknown. D and trimming were read from the DNA, whereas the V and J calls and clone size are those reported in that table. The sample profile shows about 72,000 clones; about 80% of them were found once. The top ten hold approximately 6.6% of the sample.

The receptor was derived from a man aged 55 to 70 with acute or convalescent COVID-19. Rearrangement joined TRBV7-2 to TRBJ2-7; 9 bases in the middle match TRBD1. The sample was peripheral blood. The encoded CDR3 is CASSSQTGGYEQYF. The DNA reads TGTGCCAGCAGCTCCCAGACAGGGGGCTACGAGCAGTACTTC.